This note documents a single TCR beta chain sequence. The naive CD8 population came from CD45RO-negative cells selected for CCR7, without terminally differentiated effector memory CD45RA+ cells. This specimen belongs to a study of shared clonotypes between healthy human individuals. Study in general: The cohort comprised a couple of women and a few men. Their ages spanned 18 to 49 years.

Sorted subsets were amplified in replicate PCRs using approximately 0.2 ug DNA, about 30,000 T cell genomes. Some clones are missing from TCRdb's copy, which holds only in-frame ones; the method was immunoSEQ multiplex PCR. This sample yields over 2 million clones, of which about 94% are seen a single time; around 1.1% belongs to the top ten. With V trimmed by 0 bases and J by 7 bases, 6 bases remained unmatched. Per the germline V gene, CDR1 is SGHAT and CDR2 is FQNNGV. The CDR3 sequence is 16 residues long. The rearrangement uses TRBV11-2 and TRBJ2-5, with 12 bases lining up with TRBD2. The sequencing sample was made of naive CD8+ T cells sorted from blood. This sequence was found in a man younger than 35 in good health. CDR3 in DNA: TGTGCCAGCAGCTTAGATCTAGCGGGGGGGGTATTGACCCAGTACTTC. Amino acid sequence: CASSLDLAGGVLTQYF.